This T cell receptor (beta chain) was identified during a study of identifying expanded T cells in peripheral blood. General study points: About 1.2 clones differed between technical replicates, versus about 16 and 19 over time.

Germline V gene sequence: CDR1 SGHRS, CDR2 YFSETQ. The CDR3 extends over 15 amino acids. V lost 1 base, J lost 6 bases, and 13 bases lay in between. To note about this clone: What it binds is not known.

Sequencing used immunoSEQ multiplex PCR; TCRdb keeps in-frame clones, though not all of them. The sample has 100,000 to 150,000 clones; less than 90% are singletons. What was sequenced was blood. The clonotype originates from a person aged 18 to 70 in good health. The chain links TRBV5-1 to TRBJ2-2, with no clear D. The CDR3 loop is CASSLSGGSSGELFF. The CDR3 DNA reads as TGCGCCAGCAGCTTGTCGGGTGGGTCTTCCGGGGAGCTGTTTTTT.